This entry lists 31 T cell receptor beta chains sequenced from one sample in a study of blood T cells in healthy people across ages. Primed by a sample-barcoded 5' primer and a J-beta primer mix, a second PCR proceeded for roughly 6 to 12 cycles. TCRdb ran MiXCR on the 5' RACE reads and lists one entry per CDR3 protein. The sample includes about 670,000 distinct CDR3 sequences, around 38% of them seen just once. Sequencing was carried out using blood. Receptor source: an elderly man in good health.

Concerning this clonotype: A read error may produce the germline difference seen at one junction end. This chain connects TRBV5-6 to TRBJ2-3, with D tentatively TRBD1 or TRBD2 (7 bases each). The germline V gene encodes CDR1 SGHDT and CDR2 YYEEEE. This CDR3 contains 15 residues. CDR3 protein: CAGSLVWEGADTQYF. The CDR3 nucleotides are TGTGCCGGCAGCTTGGTATGGGAGGGGGCGGATACGCAGTATTTT.

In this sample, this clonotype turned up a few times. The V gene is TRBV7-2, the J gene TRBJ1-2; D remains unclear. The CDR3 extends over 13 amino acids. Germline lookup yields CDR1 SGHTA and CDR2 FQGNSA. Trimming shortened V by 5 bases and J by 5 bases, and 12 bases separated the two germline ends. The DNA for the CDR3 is TGTGCCAGCAGCCCTGACATGGTATATGGCTACACCTTC. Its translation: CASSPDMVYGYTF.

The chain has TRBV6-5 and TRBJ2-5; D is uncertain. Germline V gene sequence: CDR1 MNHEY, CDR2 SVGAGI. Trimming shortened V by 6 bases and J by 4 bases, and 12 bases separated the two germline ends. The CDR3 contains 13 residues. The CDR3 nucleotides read TGTGCCAGCAGCCGAGACATGGGAGAGACCCAGTACTTC. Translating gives CASSRDMGETQYF.

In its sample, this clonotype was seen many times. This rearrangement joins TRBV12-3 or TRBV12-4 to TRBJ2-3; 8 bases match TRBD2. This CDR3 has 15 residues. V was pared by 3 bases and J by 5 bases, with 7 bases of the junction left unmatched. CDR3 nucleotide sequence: TGTGCCAGCAGTTTTGCAAGCGGGAGTGTAGATACGCAGTATTTT. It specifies CASSFASGSVDTQYF.

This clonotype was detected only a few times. The CDR3 reads CASESSGRIRTDTQYF. CDR3 nucleotides: TGTGCCAGCGAATCCTCCGGCAGAATTCGCACAGATACGCAGTATTTT. The chain is built from TRBV6-2 or TRBV6-3 and TRBJ2-3; D not resolved. V lost 8 bases and J 1 base, leaving 19 bases between the germline ends. Germline assignment: CDR1 MNHEY and CDR2 SVGEGT. The CDR3 has 16 residues.

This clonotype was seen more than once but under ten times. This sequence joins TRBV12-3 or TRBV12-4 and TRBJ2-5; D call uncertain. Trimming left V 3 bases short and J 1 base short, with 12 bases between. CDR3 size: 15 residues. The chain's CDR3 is CASSFFSSAQETQYF. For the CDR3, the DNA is TGTGCCAGCAGTTTTTTTTCCAGCGCCCAAGAGACCCAGTACTTC.

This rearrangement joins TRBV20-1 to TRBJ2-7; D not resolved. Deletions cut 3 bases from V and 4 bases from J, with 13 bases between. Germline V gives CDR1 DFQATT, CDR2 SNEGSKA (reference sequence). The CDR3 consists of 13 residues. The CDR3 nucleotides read TGCAGTGCTAGCGGGCGAGACGGTTACGAGCAGTACTTC. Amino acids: CSASGRDGYEQYF.

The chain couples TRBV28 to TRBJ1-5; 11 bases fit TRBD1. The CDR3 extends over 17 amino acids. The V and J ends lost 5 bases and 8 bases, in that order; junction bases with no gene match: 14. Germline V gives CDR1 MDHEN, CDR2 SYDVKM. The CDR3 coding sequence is TGTGCCAGCAGTAGTCCCGGGACAGGGGGGAGGATGGAGCCCCAGCATTTT. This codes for CASSSPGTGGRMEPQHF. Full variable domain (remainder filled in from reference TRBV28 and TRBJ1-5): DVKVTQSSRYLVKRTGEKVFLECVQDMDHENMFWYRQDPGLGLRLIYFSYDVKMKEKGDIPEGYSVSREKKERFSLILESASTNQTSMYLCASSSPGTGGRMEPQHFGDGTRLSIL.

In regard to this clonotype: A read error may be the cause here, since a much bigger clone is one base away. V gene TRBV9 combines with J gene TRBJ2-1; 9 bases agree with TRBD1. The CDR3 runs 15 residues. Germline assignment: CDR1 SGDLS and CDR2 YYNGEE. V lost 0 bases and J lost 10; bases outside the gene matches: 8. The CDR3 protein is CASSVGQGGTYEQFF. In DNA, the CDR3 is TGTGCCAGCAGCGTAGGACAGGGGGGAACCTACGAGCAGTTCTTC.

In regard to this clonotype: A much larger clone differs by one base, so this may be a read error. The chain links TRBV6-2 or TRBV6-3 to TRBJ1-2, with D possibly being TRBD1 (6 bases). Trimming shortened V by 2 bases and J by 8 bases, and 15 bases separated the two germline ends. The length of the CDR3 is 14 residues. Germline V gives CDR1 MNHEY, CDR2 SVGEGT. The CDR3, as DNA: TGTGCCAGCAGTTACGCTAGACAGGCGATGGGCTACACCTTC. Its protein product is CASSYARQAMGYTF.

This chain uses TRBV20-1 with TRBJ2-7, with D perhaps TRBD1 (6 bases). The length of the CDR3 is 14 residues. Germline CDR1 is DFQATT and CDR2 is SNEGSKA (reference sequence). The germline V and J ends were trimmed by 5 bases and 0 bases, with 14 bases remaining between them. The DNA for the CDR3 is TGCAGTGCTGGCCGCGACAGGAGCTCCTACGAGCAGTACTTC. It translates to CSAGRDRSSYEQYF.

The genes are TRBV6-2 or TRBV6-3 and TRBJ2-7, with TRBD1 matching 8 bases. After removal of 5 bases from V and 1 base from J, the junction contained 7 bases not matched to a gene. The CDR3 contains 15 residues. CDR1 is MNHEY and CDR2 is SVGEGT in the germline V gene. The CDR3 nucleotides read TGTGCCAGCAGTAAGGAGACAGGGGCGTCCTACGAGCAGTACTTC. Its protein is CASSKETGASYEQYF.

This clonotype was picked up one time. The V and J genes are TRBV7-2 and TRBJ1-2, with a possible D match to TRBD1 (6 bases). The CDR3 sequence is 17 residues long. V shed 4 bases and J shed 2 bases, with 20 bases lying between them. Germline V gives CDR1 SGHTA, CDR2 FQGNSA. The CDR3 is CASSSAGQQGLNYGYTF. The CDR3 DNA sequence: TGTGCCAGCAGCTCTGCAGGTCAACAGGGCCTAAACTATGGCTACACCTTC.

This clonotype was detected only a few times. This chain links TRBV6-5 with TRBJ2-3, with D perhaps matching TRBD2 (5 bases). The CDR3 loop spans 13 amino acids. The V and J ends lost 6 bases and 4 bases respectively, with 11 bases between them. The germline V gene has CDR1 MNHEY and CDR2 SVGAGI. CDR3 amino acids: CASREAAADTQYF. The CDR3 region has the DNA TGTGCCAGCAGGGAGGCGGCCGCAGATACGCAGTATTTT.

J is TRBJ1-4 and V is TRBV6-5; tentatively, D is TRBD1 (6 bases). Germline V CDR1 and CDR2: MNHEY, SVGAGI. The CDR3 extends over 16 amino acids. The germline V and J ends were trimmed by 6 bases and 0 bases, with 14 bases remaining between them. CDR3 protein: CASSRDRRPTNEKLFF. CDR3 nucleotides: TGTGCCAGCAGCAGAGACAGGCGCCCAACTAATGAAAAACTGTTTTTT.

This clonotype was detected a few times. The CDR3 DNA is TGTGCCAGCACCTACGGGCGGGGGGACGAGACCCAGTACTTC. It yields the protein CASTYGRGDETQYF. V is TRBV7-2 and J is TRBJ2-7, with 8 nucleotides matching TRBD2. The DNA end lines up better with TRBJ2-5; the J call may be wrong. The CDR3 is 14 amino acids. Looked up from germline, CDR1 is SGHTA and CDR2 is FQGNSA.

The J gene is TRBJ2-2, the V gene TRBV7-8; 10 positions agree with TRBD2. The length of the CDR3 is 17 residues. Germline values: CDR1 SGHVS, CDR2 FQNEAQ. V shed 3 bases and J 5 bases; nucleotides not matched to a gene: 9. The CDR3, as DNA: TGTGCCAGCAGCTTCGGGCTAGCGGGAGTGGGAACCGGGGAGCTGTTTTTT. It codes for CASSFGLAGVGTGELFF.

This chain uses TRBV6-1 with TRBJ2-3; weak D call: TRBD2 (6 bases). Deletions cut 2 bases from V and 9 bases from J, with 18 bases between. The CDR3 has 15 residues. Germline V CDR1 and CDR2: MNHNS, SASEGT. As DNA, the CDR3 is TGTGCCAGCAGTGAATCTCGCGGGGTTAAGTTCACGCAGTATTTT. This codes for CASSESRGVKFTQYF.

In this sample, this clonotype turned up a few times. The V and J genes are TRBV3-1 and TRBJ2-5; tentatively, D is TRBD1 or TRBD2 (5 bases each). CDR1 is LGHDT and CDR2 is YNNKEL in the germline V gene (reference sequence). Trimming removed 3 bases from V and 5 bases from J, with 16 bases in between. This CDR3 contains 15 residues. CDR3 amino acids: CASSHPPLGVETQYF. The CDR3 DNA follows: TGTGCCAGCAGCCACCCACCCTTGGGGGTGGAGACCCAGTACTTC.

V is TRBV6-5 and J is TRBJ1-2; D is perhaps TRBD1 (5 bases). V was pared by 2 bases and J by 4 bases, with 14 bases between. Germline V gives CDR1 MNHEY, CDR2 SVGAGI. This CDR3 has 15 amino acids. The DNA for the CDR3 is TGTGCCAGCAGTTACAGGGGCACCGGAGGCTATGGCTACACCTTC. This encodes CASSYRGTGGYGYTF.

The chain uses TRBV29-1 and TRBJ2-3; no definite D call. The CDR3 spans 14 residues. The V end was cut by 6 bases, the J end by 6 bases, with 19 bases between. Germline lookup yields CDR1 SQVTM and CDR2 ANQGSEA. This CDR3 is CSVDLDPRRDTQYF. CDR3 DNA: TGCAGCGTCGACCTGGACCCGCGAAGGGATACGCAGTATTTT.

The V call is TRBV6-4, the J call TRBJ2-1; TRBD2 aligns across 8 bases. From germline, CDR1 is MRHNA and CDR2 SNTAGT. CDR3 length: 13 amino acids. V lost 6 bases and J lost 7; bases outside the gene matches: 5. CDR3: CASRREEGNEQFF. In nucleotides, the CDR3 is TGTGCCAGCAGGCGGGAGGAGGGTAATGAGCAGTTCTTC.

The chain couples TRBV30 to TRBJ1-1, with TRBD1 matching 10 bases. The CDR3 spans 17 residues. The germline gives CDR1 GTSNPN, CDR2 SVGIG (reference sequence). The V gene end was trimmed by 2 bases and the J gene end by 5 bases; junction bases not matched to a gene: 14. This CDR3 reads CAWSRRDRGFSRTEAFF. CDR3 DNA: TGTGCCTGGAGTCGGAGGGACAGGGGCTTCTCGCGGACTGAAGCTTTCTTT.

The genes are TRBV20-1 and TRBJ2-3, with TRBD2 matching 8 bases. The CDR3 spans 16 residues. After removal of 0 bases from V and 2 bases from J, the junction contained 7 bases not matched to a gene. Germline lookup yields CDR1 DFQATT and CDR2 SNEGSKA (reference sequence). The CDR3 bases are TGCAGTGCTAGAGATCCCAGCGGGGGCTACACAGATACGCAGTATTTT. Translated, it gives CSARDPSGGYTDTQYF.

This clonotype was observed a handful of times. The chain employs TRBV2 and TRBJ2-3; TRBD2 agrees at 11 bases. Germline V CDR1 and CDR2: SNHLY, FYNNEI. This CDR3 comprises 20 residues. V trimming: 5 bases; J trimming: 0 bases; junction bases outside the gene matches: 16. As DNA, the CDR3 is TGTGCCAGCAGTCCACCCTCGTATCTAGCGGGGGGCCTAAGCACAGATACGCAGTATTTT. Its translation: CASSPPSYLAGGLSTDTQYF.

The CDR3 loop reads CASSQAGGGQPQHF. DNA of the CDR3: TGTGCCAGCAGCCAAGCAGGGGGCGGTCAGCCCCAGCATTTT. The chain joins TRBV4-2 to TRBJ1-5; 8 nucleotides match TRBD1. V dropped 1 base and J dropped 6; count of bases not matched to a gene: 2. The CDR3 has 14 residues. Germline V gives CDR1 LGHNA, CDR2 YNFKEQ.

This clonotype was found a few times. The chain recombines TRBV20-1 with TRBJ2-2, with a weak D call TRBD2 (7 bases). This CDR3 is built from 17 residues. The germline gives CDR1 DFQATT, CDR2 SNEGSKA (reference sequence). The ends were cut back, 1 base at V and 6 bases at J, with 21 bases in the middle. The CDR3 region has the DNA TGCAGTGCTAGAGTGGGGCGGGGGACAAGAAGGGCCGGGGAGCTGTTTTTT. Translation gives CSARVGRGTRRAGELFF.

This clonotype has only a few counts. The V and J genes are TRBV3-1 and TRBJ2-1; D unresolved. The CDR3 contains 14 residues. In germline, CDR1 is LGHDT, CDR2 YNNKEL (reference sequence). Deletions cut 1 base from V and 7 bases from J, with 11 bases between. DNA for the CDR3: TGTGCCAGCAGCCAAGGACCCGTGGGAAATGAGCAGTTCTTC. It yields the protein CASSQGPVGNEQFF.

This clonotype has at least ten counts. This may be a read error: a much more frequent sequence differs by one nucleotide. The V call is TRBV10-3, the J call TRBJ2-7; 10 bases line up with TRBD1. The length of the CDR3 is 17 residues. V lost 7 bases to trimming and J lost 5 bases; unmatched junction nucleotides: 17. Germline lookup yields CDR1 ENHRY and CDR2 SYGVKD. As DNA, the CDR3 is TGTGCCATCACCACGGACAGGGGGGTCAGATCGCTCGACGAGCAGTACTTC. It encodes CAITTDRGVRSLDEQYF.

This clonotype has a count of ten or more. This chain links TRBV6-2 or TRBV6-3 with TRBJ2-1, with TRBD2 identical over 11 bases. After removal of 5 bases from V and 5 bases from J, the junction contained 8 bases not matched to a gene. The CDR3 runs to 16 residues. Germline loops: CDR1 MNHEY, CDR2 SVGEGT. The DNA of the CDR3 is TGTGCCAGCAGTACACCTACTAGCGGGAGAGACAATGAGCAGTTCTTC. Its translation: CASSTPTSGRDNEQFF.

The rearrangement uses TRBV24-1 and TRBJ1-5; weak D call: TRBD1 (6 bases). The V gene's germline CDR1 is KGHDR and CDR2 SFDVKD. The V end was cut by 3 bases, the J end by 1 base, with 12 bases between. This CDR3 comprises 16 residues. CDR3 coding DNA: TGTGCCACCAGTGATGCAGGGGTGGTGAGCAATCAGCCCCAGCATTTT. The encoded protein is CATSDAGVVSNQPQHF.